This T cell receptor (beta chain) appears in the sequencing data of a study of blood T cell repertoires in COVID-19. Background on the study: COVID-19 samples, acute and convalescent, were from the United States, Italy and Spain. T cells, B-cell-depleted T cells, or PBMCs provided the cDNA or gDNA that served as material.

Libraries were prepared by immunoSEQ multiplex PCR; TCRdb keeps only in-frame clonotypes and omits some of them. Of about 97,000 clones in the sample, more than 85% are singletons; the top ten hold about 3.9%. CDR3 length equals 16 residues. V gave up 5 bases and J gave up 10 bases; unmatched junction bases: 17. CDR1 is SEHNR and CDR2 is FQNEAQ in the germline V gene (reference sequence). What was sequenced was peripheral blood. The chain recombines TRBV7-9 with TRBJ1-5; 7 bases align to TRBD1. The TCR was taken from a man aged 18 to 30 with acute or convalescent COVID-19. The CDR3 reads CASSPLIDREGQPQHF. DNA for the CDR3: TGTGCCAGCAGCCCACTGATAGACAGGGAAGGGCAACCCCAGCATTTT.